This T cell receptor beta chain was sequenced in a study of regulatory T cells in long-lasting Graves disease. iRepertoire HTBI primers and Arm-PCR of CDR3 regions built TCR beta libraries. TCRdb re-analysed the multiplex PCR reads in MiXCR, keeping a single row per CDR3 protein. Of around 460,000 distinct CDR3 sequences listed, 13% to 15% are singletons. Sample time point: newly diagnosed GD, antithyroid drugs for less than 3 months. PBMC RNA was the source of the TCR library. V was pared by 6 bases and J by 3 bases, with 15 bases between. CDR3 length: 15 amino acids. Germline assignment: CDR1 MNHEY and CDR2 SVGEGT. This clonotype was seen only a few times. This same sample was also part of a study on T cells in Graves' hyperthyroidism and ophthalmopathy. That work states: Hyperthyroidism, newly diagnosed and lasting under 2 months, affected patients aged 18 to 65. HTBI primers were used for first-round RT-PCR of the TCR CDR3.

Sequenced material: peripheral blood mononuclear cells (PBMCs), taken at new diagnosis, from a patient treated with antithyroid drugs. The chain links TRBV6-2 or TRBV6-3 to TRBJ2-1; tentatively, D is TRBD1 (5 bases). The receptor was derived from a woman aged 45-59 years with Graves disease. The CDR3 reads CASRDSSLVYNEQFF. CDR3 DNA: TGTGCCAGCAGAGACAGCAGCTTGGTCTACAATGAGCAGTTCTTC.